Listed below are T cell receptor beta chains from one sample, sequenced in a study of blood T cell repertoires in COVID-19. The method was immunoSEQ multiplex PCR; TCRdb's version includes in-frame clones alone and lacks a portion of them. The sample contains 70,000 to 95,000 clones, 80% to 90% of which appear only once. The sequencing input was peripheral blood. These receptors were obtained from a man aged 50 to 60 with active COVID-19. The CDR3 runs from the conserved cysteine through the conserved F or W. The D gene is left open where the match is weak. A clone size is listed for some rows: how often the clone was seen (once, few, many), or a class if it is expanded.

CDR3nt: TGTGCCAGCAGTTACATACAGGGCACAGATACGCAGTATTTT
CDR3aa: CASSYIQGTDTQYF
d_gene: NA
abundance: NA
v_gene: TRBV6-6
j_gene: TRBJ2-3

CDR3nt: TGTGCCAGCAGTTTAGATGCCAGTGAAGCTTTCTTT
CDR3aa: CASSLDASEAFF
d_gene: NA
abundance: NA
v_gene: TRBV28
j_gene: TRBJ1-1

CDR3nt: TGTGCCAGCAGCGTAAATACAGTCCATGGCTACACCTTC
CDR3aa: CASSVNTVHGYTF
d_gene: NA
abundance: NA
v_gene: TRBV9
j_gene: TRBJ1-2

CDR3nt: TGTGCCAGCAGCTCGGGACTAGCAGGCTACGAGCAGTACTTC
CDR3aa: CASSSGLAGYEQYF
d_gene: TRBD2
abundance: NA
v_gene: TRBV11-2
j_gene: TRBJ2-7

CDR3nt: TGTGCCAGCAGCCCGCAGACAGAAATGAACACTGAAGCTTTCTTT
CDR3aa: CASSPQTEMNTEAFF
d_gene: NA
abundance: NA
v_gene: TRBV5-4
j_gene: TRBJ1-1

CDR3nt: TGTGCCAGCTCCGAGAGGGAGAATCAGCCCCAGCATTTT
CDR3aa: CASSERENQPQHF
d_gene: NA
abundance: NA
v_gene: TRBV28
j_gene: TRBJ1-5

CDR3nt: TGTGCCAGCAGTTTTTTGGGGACTAGCGGGGGGGCCGTAGATGAGCAGTTCTTC
CDR3aa: CASSFLGTSGGAVDEQFF
d_gene: TRBD2
abundance: NA
v_gene: TRBV27
j_gene: TRBJ2-1

CDR3nt: TGTGCCAGCAGCCGCATAGGGACAGGATCCTCTGGGGCCAACGTCCTGACTTTC
CDR3aa: CASSRIGTGSSGANVLTF
d_gene: TRBD1
abundance: NA
v_gene: TRBV5-6
j_gene: TRBJ2-6

CDR3nt: TGTGCCACCAGTTCGGCACTAGCGGGAGCGATGGACAATGAGCAGTTCTTC
CDR3aa: CATSSALAGAMDNEQFF
d_gene: TRBD2
abundance: NA
v_gene: TRBV24-1
j_gene: TRBJ2-1

CDR3nt: TGTGCCAGCAGTTACGGCGGGCCTAGGAGCTACGAGCAGTACTTC
CDR3aa: CASSYGGPRSYEQYF
d_gene: NA
abundance: NA
v_gene: TRBV6-5
j_gene: TRBJ2-7

CDR3nt: TGTGCCACCAGTGATTTGCATTGGACAGGGGGGCGCACAGATACGCAGTATTTT
CDR3aa: CATSDLHWTGGRTDTQYF
d_gene: TRBD1
abundance: NA
v_gene: TRBV24-1
j_gene: TRBJ2-3

CDR3nt: TGTGCCAGCAGAAGGACAGGGGAGAACTATGGCTACACCTTC
CDR3aa: CASRRTGENYGYTF
d_gene: TRBD1
abundance: NA
v_gene: TRBV27
j_gene: TRBJ1-2

CDR3nt: TGTGCCAGCAGTGAAGAGGTCCTAGCGGGGCACGAGCAGTACTTC
CDR3aa: CASSEEVLAGHEQYF
d_gene: TRBD2
abundance: NA
v_gene: TRBV6-1
j_gene: TRBJ2-7

CDR3nt: TGTGCCAGCAGTTTGGTTGGCACGGGGATTCACTATGGCTACACCTTC
CDR3aa: CASSLVGTGIHYGYTF
d_gene: NA
abundance: NA
v_gene: TRBV28
j_gene: TRBJ1-2

CDR3nt: TGTGCCAGCAGGCGCACGGTGGGGGCAACTGAAGCTTTCTTT
CDR3aa: CASRRTVGATEAFF
d_gene: NA
abundance: NA
v_gene: TRBV28
j_gene: TRBJ1-1

CDR3nt: TGCGCCAGCAGTCCCGTCGGGATTTATGGCTACACCTTC
CDR3aa: CASSPVGIYGYTF
d_gene: NA
abundance: once
v_gene: TRBV5-1
j_gene: TRBJ1-2

CDR3nt: TGTGCCAGTGGGAGTACGGGAGGTGGAAACACCATATATTTT
CDR3aa: CASGSTGGGNTIYF
d_gene: NA
abundance: NA
v_gene: TRBV19
j_gene: TRBJ1-3

CDR3nt: TGTGCCATCAGTGTTGACAGCAGCTATGGCTACACCTTC
CDR3aa: CAISVDSSYGYTF
d_gene: NA
abundance: NA
v_gene: TRBV10-3
j_gene: TRBJ1-2

CDR3nt: TGCGCCAGCAGTCACCGCTCTAGCGGGGGCACAGATACGCAGTATTTT
CDR3aa: CASSHRSSGGTDTQYF
d_gene: TRBD2
abundance: NA
v_gene: TRBV5-1
j_gene: TRBJ2-3

CDR3nt: TGTGCCAGCAGGGGACAGGGGCCCTCTTGTTCCTACAATGAGCAGTTCTTC
CDR3aa: CASRGQGPSCSYNEQFF
d_gene: NA
abundance: few
v_gene: TRBV21-1
j_gene: TRBJ2-1

CDR3nt: TGTGCCTGGGCAGGACTAGCGGGAGTGACAGATACGCAGTATTTT
CDR3aa: CAWAGLAGVTDTQYF
d_gene: TRBD2
abundance: once
v_gene: TRBV30
j_gene: TRBJ2-3

CDR3nt: TGTGCCAGCTCACCTGTTGTATTGGCTGAGCAGTTCTTC
CDR3aa: CASSPVVLAEQFF
d_gene: NA
abundance: NA
v_gene: TRBV18
j_gene: TRBJ2-1

CDR3nt: TGTGCCTGGAGCTTAGCCCACACCATATATTTT
CDR3aa: CAWSLAHTIYF
d_gene: NA
abundance: once
v_gene: TRBV30
j_gene: TRBJ1-3

CDR3nt: TGTGCCAGCAGGTGGGACAGGGGTCTTTCTAACTATGGCTACACCTTC
CDR3aa: CASRWDRGLSNYGYTF
d_gene: TRBD1
abundance: NA
v_gene: TRBV2
j_gene: TRBJ1-2

CDR3nt: TGTGCCAGCAGGCCAGGGGATACTAATGAAAAACTGTTTTTT
CDR3aa: CASRPGDTNEKLFF
d_gene: NA
abundance: NA
v_gene: TRBV2
j_gene: TRBJ1-4

CDR3nt: TGTGCCACCACAGGGACAGGGGAAACCGGGGAGCTGTTTTTT
CDR3aa: CATTGTGETGELFF
d_gene: TRBD1
abundance: NA
v_gene: TRBV28
j_gene: TRBJ2-2

CDR3nt: TGTGCCAGCAGCGGATGGACATCCGATCCTTCCTACACCTTC
CDR3aa: CASSGWTSDPSYTF
d_gene: NA
abundance: NA
v_gene: TRBV9
j_gene: TRBJ1-2

CDR3nt: TGCGCCAGCAGCTTGTACGGGGGTTCTCCCACTGAAGCTTTCTTT
CDR3aa: CASSLYGGSPTEAFF
d_gene: NA
abundance: NA
v_gene: TRBV5-1
j_gene: TRBJ1-1

CDR3nt: TGTGCCAGCAGCGCCCGGGAGGGACTCGAAGAGACCCAGTACTTC
CDR3aa: CASSAREGLEETQYF
d_gene: TRBD2
abundance: NA
v_gene: TRBV9
j_gene: TRBJ2-5

CDR3nt: TGTGCCAGTAGTTCGGGACAGGGAAATTCACCCCTCCACTTT
CDR3aa: CASSSGQGNSPLHF
d_gene: TRBD1
abundance: once
v_gene: TRBV19
j_gene: TRBJ1-6

CDR3nt: TGTGCCAGCAGCGTTGTAGGCAGGGAGGCAGACGAGCAGTACTTC
CDR3aa: CASSVVGREADEQYF
d_gene: NA
abundance: NA
v_gene: TRBV9
j_gene: TRBJ2-7

CDR3nt: TGTGCCAGCAGCGCCCGACTGACAGAGTCTGGAAACACCATATATTTT
CDR3aa: CASSARLTESGNTIYF
d_gene: NA
abundance: NA
v_gene: TRBV9
j_gene: TRBJ1-3

CDR3nt: TGTGCCAGCAGCCTGGGGAGGGGGGGAAATGGCTACACCTTC
CDR3aa: CASSLGRGGNGYTF
d_gene: NA
abundance: NA
v_gene: TRBV7-2
j_gene: TRBJ1-2

CDR3nt: TGTGCCAGCAGTTTATCCCGGGATTACGAGCAGTACTTC
CDR3aa: CASSLSRDYEQYF
d_gene: NA
abundance: NA
v_gene: TRBV12-3/TRBV12-4
j_gene: TRBJ2-7

CDR3nt: TGTGCCAGCAGTGGGTTCGGACAGGGACGTCAGCCCCAGCATTTT
CDR3aa: CASSGFGQGRQPQHF
d_gene: TRBD1
abundance: few
v_gene: TRBV28
j_gene: TRBJ1-5

CDR3nt: TGTGCCAGCAGCTTGACAGGGGCAAAACTGTTTTTT
CDR3aa: CASSLTGAKLFF
d_gene: TRBD1
abundance: NA
v_gene: TRBV5-5
j_gene: TRBJ1-4

CDR3nt: TGCGCCAGCAGCCAAGACGTCGATAGGCCTAGCGGGAGGAGCGATACGCAGTATTTT
CDR3aa: CASSQDVDRPSGRSDTQYF
d_gene: TRBD2
abundance: NA
v_gene: TRBV4-3
j_gene: TRBJ2-3